This T cell receptor (beta chain) was sequenced during a study of cytomegalovirus exposure and HLA in healthy donors. PCR primers comprised 60 Vbeta and 13 Jbeta primers. Profiling relied on immunoSEQ multiplex PCR, and the TCRdb table lists in-frame clones only, not all of them. The repertoire consists of about 160,000 clones, with around 78% occurring once and the leading ten covering less than 2%. General observations from the study: Segments of the TCR beta V type were, in most cases, productive about 90% or about 30% of the time in an earlier analysis. Most sequenced TCRs were rare (though some public TCRs occurred in many donors). Presence/absence analyses assumed roughly uniform sequencing depth across donors, which may not hold.

With regard to this clone: Its antigen is not known. Germline and junction disagree at one end, which may indicate a read error.

There are 15 residues in the CDR3. Looked up from germline, CDR1 is SGDLS and CDR2 is YYNGEE. The specimen was PBMCs. V is TRBV9 and J is TRBJ2-4, with 7 bases that match TRBD2. The receptor comes from a man between 35 and 55 years old in good health and CMV-seronegative. The CDR3: CASSLKAGAQNSQYF. The DNA for the CDR3 is TGTGCCAGCAGTCTTAAGGCGGGAGCCCAAAACAGTCAGTACTTC.